The sequence of this T cell receptor beta chain was determined in a study of Ad26.COV2.S vaccination and SARS-CoV-2 variants. Notes on the study in general: Substantial breadth was reportedly displayed by spike-specific CD8+ and CD4+ T cell responses after vaccination. Analyses of TCR breadth and depth may have underestimated total T cell responses.

Treatment given: around 19 received Ad26.COV2.S at low or high dose, single or two shots; roughly 5 received placebo; per-sample allocation not given. All samples were drawn on day 63, counting from the first vaccine or placebo injection. Based in Boston, the donor was an adult of 18-55 years. The administered vaccine (an Ad26 vector) expressed Wuhan-strain SARS-CoV-2 spike. This clone was observed a single time. Its antigen is not known. The data were produced by immunoSEQ multiplex PCR, yet TCRdb's version contains in-frame clones alone and is incomplete. Seen here are about 400,000 clones, roughly 85% observed once, and the top ten hold around 7.4%. The CDR3 contains 12 residues. Trimming took off 1 base at V and 10 bases at J, with 9 bases between the two ends. The germline CDR1 and CDR2 sequences are LGHDT and YNNKEL (reference sequence).

The chain carries TRBV3-1 (or the pseudogene TRBV3-2) and TRBJ2-3; D unresolved. This TCR was recovered from a person between 18 and 59 years old who received the Ad26.COV2.S COVID-19 vaccine or a placebo. Sequenced here: peripheral blood, sampled in a trial of Ad26.COV2.S vaccine versus placebo. CDR3 sequence reads: CASSQAPLSQYF. DNA for the CDR3: TGTGCCAGCAGCCAAGCCCCCCTATCGCAGTATTTT.